The 2 T cell receptor beta chains below were found in one sample sequenced in a study of T cell responses to AZD1222 COVID-19 vaccine. This table comes from immunoSEQ multiplex PCR, and its TCRdb copy is limited to in-frame clones, with some not included. The sample holds about 150,000 clones, approximately 92% seen once. The source material was peripheral blood, sampled on day 0 of AZD1222 vaccination. Source of these receptors: an adult in good health.

The chain couples TRBV2 to TRBJ1-6, with 7 bases aligning to TRBD1. V lost 8 bases and J lost 10; bases outside the gene matches: 11. There are 14 residues in the CDR3. Looked up from germline, CDR1 is SNHLY and CDR2 is FYNNEI. CDR3: CASSPRTGVSPLHF. The CDR3 DNA sequence: TGTGCCAGCTCCCCCCGAACAGGGGTCTCACCCCTCCACTTT.

The chain couples TRBV7-2 to TRBJ2-5; D remains unclear. Germline assignment: CDR1 SGHTA and CDR2 FQGNSA. V lost 1 base and J lost 0, with 6 bases in between. CDR3 length: 14 amino acids. The DNA for the CDR3 is TGTGCCAGCAGCTTAGATGGCCACCAAGAGACCCAGTACTTC. Protein sequence: CASSLDGHQETQYF.